A selection of T cell receptor beta chains follows, all from one sample in a study of blood T cell repertoires in COVID-19. Sequenced by immunoSEQ multiplex PCR; TCRdb stores in-frame clones only, minus some. Among fewer than 250,000 clones listed, 70% to 85% were seen once. The sequenced material came from PBMCs or T cells enriched from blood (not recorded which). All receptors come from a man between 60 and 75 years old who had recovered from COVID-19. Both conserved end residues are trimmed from each CDR3. Some rows mark clone size as missing; the rest say once, few, many or name a class of expanded clone.

len: 13; abundance: -; v_gene: TRBV5-1; CDR3aa: ASKTGTTESYEQY
len: 12; abundance: -; v_gene: TRBV25-1; CDR3aa: ASSFTGASRGYT
len: 13; abundance: once; v_gene: TRBV6-2/TRBV6-3; CDR3aa: ASSYSGGDIYGYT
len: 12; abundance: -; v_gene: TRBV6-1; CDR3aa: ASSESGQGFGYT
len: 14; abundance: once; v_gene: TRBV11-3; CDR3aa: ASSQWTGPTSYEQY
len: 11; abundance: few; v_gene: TRBV10-3; CDR3aa: ATWDRGRNEQY
len: 14; abundance: few; v_gene: TRBV9; CDR3aa: ASSRGGTGLTYEQY
len: 13; abundance: -; v_gene: TRBV5-1; CDR3aa: ASRSGSGGTDTQY
len: 13; abundance: -; v_gene: TRBV19; CDR3aa: ASSHMQGKNTEAF
len: 12; abundance: many; v_gene: TRBV7-9; CDR3aa: ASSSPGHGSPLH
len: 14; abundance: -; v_gene: TRBV3-1/TRBV3-2; CDR3aa: ASSLLAGDFYNEQF
len: 13; abundance: once; v_gene: TRBV6-1; CDR3aa: ASSEDRSPGNTIY
len: 14; abundance: -; v_gene: TRBV5-1; CDR3aa: ASSLAGEVMNTEAF
len: 12; abundance: -; v_gene: TRBV18; CDR3aa: ASSPPAQNTEAF
len: 13; abundance: -; v_gene: TRBV6-2/TRBV6-3; CDR3aa: ASSPRGLGTYEQY
len: 13; abundance: once; v_gene: TRBV29-1; CDR3aa: SVVFPLRGTDTQY
len: 13; abundance: -; v_gene: TRBV7-9; CDR3aa: ASSSSSGAYNEQF
len: 14; abundance: -; v_gene: TRBV6-2/TRBV6-3; CDR3aa: ASSYSGNSGANVLT
len: 13; abundance: -; v_gene: TRBV19; CDR3aa: ASSILTGGASEAF
len: 11; abundance: once; v_gene: TRBV12-5; CDR3aa: ASGLALNYGYT
len: 13; abundance: -; v_gene: TRBV9; CDR3aa: ASSSRSGVLNEQF
len: 12; abundance: -; v_gene: TRBV19; CDR3aa: ASSIRAGGLEQY
len: 13; abundance: -; v_gene: TRBV2; CDR3aa: ASSDIGAGEETQY
len: 10; abundance: -; v_gene: TRBV12-3/TRBV12-4; CDR3aa: ASNLDYTEAF
len: 14; abundance: -; v_gene: TRBV19; CDR3aa: ASSNVRTGGQDTQY
len: 11; abundance: -; v_gene: TRBV27; CDR3aa: ASSLSRVETQY
len: 14; abundance: -; v_gene: TRBV24-1; CDR3aa: ATSDTGERGPETQY
len: 14; abundance: -; v_gene: TRBV19; CDR3aa: ASSITGGTNTGELF
len: 12; abundance: -; v_gene: TRBV5-1; CDR3aa: ASSPDRQDYGYT
len: 13; abundance: -; v_gene: TRBV5-8; CDR3aa: ASSLVGGGGYGYT
len: 15; abundance: few; v_gene: TRBV5-1; CDR3aa: ASSPTPAGTGVTKLF
len: 11; abundance: -; v_gene: TRBV24-1; CDR3aa: ATSRDRNSPLH
len: 12; abundance: -; v_gene: TRBV6-5; CDR3aa: ASTPGGGNSPLH
len: 12; abundance: few; v_gene: TRBV5-8; CDR3aa: ASSQGVVNTEAF
len: 15; abundance: once; v_gene: TRBV18; CDR3aa: ASNGGPGTRGNQPQH
len: 11; abundance: -; v_gene: TRBV3-1/TRBV3-2; CDR3aa: ASSHRTGDGYT
len: 12; abundance: -; v_gene: TRBV18; CDR3aa: ASSYPTGEAEAF
len: 11; abundance: -; v_gene: TRBV19; CDR3aa: ASTGLKNTEAF
len: 13; abundance: -; v_gene: TRBV2; CDR3aa: ASSDRGSTQETQY
len: 15; abundance: -; v_gene: TRBV2; CDR3aa: ASKMPLGDRGHGEQF
len: 13; abundance: many; v_gene: TRBV5-6; CDR3aa: ASSLMGGSSYEQY
len: 12; abundance: -; v_gene: TRBV29-1; CDR3aa: SVKLAGDQETQY
len: 11; abundance: once; v_gene: TRBV19; CDR3aa: ASSISSGNIQY
len: 13; abundance: -; v_gene: TRBV18; CDR3aa: ASSPTGNSGNTIY
len: 12; abundance: -; v_gene: TRBV2; CDR3aa: ASSEIRGEAPLH
len: 13; abundance: -; v_gene: TRBV6-5; CDR3aa: ASNRGSHQNNEQF
len: 13; abundance: -; v_gene: TRBV11-3; CDR3aa: ASSLDLGTLKTQY